These 29 T cell receptor beta chains originate from one sample sequenced in a study of cytomegalovirus exposure and HLA in healthy donors. This PCR relied on a set of 60 Vbeta primers and 13 Jbeta primers. TCRdb's copy holds only in-frame clones and misses some; the assay was immunoSEQ multiplex PCR. The data show 160,000 or so clones, with 65% to 90% seen just once and around 7% held by the top ten. The specimen sequenced was PBMCs. The receptors derive from a woman aged 50 to 65 in good health and CMV-seropositive.

The gene calls are TRBV7-9 and TRBJ1-1; 9 nucleotides agree with TRBD1. J was trimmed by 1 base and V by 5 bases; bases with no gene match: 5. The CDR3 runs 15 residues. The germline gives CDR1 SEHNR, CDR2 FQNEAQ (reference sequence). In nucleotides, the CDR3 is TGTGCCAGCAGCAGACGGGACAGGGCGAACACTGAAGCTTTCTTT. Amino acids: CASSRRDRANTEAFF.

CDR3 DNA: TGCGCCAGCAGCCAAGATTACTCCGCGACCGGGGAGCTGTTTTTT. Translated, it gives CASSQDYSATGELFF. This chain joins TRBV4-1 and TRBJ2-2; D is unclear. This CDR3 has 15 residues. The V gene lost 0 bases and the J gene lost 5 bases, with 10 bases spanning the gap. The V gene's germline CDR1 is MGHRA and CDR2 YSYEKL.

The gene calls are TRBV9 and TRBJ2-6, with D hard to call. Germline CDR1 and CDR2: SGDLS and YYNGEE. The CDR3 length is 14 residues. The germline V and J ends were trimmed by 4 bases and 1 base, with 6 bases remaining between them. The CDR3 protein is CASSPSSGANVLTF. Written as DNA, the CDR3 is TGTGCCAGCAGCCCCAGTTCTGGGGCCAACGTCCTGACTTTC.

The chain has TRBV7-9 and TRBJ2-7, with TRBD2 as a possible D gene (5 bases). Trimming left V 5 bases short and J 4 bases short, with 12 bases between. The CDR3 sequence is 13 residues long. CDR1 and CDR2 from the germline V gene are SEHNR and FQNEAQ (reference sequence). CDR3 amino acids: CASSPGGSYEQYF. CDR3 nucleotides: TGTGCCAGCAGCCCAGGCGGGTCTTACGAGCAGTACTTC. The full variable domain, completed using reference TRBV7-9 and TRBJ2-7, is DTGVSQNPRHKITKRGQNVTFRCDPISEHNRLYWYRQTLGQGPEFLTYFQNEAQLEKSRLLSDRFSAERPKGSFSTLEIQRTEQGDSAMYLCASSPGGSYEQYFGPGTRLTVT.

The chain is built from TRBV6-1 and TRBJ1-2; perhaps TRBD1 as D (6 bases). Trimming took 6 bases from V and 2 from J, leaving 10 bases between them. Germline CDR1 is MNHNS and CDR2 is SASEGT. This CDR3 is 13 amino acids long. CDR3 amino acids: CASSSDSNYGYTF. The CDR3 DNA follows: TGTGCCAGCAGCTCGGACAGCAACTATGGCTACACCTTC.

CDR3 region: CAWSQAGASTDTQYF. CDR3 nucleotide sequence: TGTGCCTGGAGTCAAGCGGGGGCTAGCACAGATACGCAGTATTTT. V usage is TRBV30 and J usage is TRBJ2-3; TRBD2 matches at 8 bases. V shed 2 bases, J shed 0 bases, and the junction held 4 bases outside the gene matches. The CDR3 totals 15 residues. CDR1 is GTSNPN and CDR2 is SVGIG in the germline V gene (reference sequence).

This chain uses TRBV19 with TRBJ2-7; TRBD1 might be the D (5 bases). Looked up from germline, CDR1 is LNHDA and CDR2 is SQIVND (reference sequence). Trimming removed 4 bases from V and 6 bases from J, with 13 bases in between. The CDR3 runs 13 residues. In DNA, the CDR3 is TGTGCCAGTAGTACAGGGTTCAGTGGCGAGCAGTACTTC. Its translation: CASSTGFSGEQYF.

The V call is TRBV18, the J call TRBJ2-3; a weak D match, TRBD1 (6 bases). Germline V gene lookup returns CDR1 KGHSH and CDR2 LQKENI. This CDR3 comprises 13 residues. Deletions cut 5 bases from V and 2 bases from J, with 8 bases between. The CDR3 DNA sequence: TGTGCCAGCTCAGGGGACACCACAGATACGCAGTATTTT. As protein: CASSGDTTDTQYF.

This chain links TRBV7-6 with TRBJ1-1; D remains unclear. The CDR3 spans 17 residues. Germline CDR1 is SGHVS and CDR2 is FNYEAQ. The ends were cut back, 2 bases at V and 0 bases at J, with 16 bases in the middle. CDR3 residues: CASSLSLGGRMNTEAFF. The CDR3 region has the DNA TGTGCCAGCAGCTTAAGTTTAGGCGGAAGGATGAACACTGAAGCTTTCTTT.

This sequence joins TRBV6-1 and TRBJ1-2; TRBD1 matches at 9 bases. The CDR3 covers 14 residues. Germline assignment: CDR1 MNHNS and CDR2 SASEGT. J was trimmed by 4 bases and V by 8 bases; bases with no gene match: 8. The CDR3 coding sequence is TGTGCCAGCGGCCGGGGACAGGGTGGCTATGGCTACACCTTC. It yields the protein CASGRGQGGYGYTF.

This chain links TRBV2 with TRBJ2-3; D perhaps matches TRBD1 (6 bases). The V end was cut by 7 bases, the J end by 4 bases, with 15 bases between. This CDR3 comprises 14 residues. Germline V gene sequence: CDR1 SNHLY, CDR2 FYNNEI. The CDR3 sequence is CASKRTDLADTQYF. CDR3 coding DNA: TGTGCCAGCAAGAGGACAGACCTCGCAGATACGCAGTATTTT.

The V call is TRBV4-3, the J call TRBJ2-1; 11 nucleotides match TRBD1. V lost 0 bases, J lost 7 bases, and 5 bases stayed unmatched. CDR1 and CDR2 from the germline V gene are LGHNA and YSLEER. The CDR3 is made up of 16 amino acids. The CDR3 bases are TGCGCCAGCAGCCAAGATTGGGACAGGGGGTGGAATGAGCAGTTCTTC. It encodes CASSQDWDRGWNEQFF.

This rearrangement joins TRBV19 to TRBJ1-5, with 9 bases aligning to TRBD1. Germline CDR1 is LNHDA and CDR2 is SQIVND (reference sequence). The CDR3 consists of 13 residues. Trimming cost V 7 bases and J 4 bases; bases outside gene matches: 2. CDR3 sequence: CASTDRGNQPQHF. CDR3 bases: TGTGCCAGTACGGACAGGGGAAATCAGCCCCAGCATTTT.

V usage is TRBV30 and J usage is TRBJ2-3; 7 bases fit TRBD2. The CDR3 consists of 14 residues. CDR1 GTSNPN and CDR2 SVGIG come from the germline V gene (reference sequence). The ends lost 2 bases at V and 5 bases at J; junction bases unmatched: 7. The CDR3 DNA follows: TGTGCCTGGAGTTCAGCGGGGCAGGTAGATACGCAGTATTTT. It specifies CAWSSAGQVDTQYF.

This clone was picked up a small number of times. This sequence joins TRBV5-1 and TRBJ2-2; 9 nucleotides match TRBD2. This CDR3 contains 15 residues. Unmatched junction bases numbered 8, after V lost 7 bases and J lost 4 bases. CDR1 SGHRS and CDR2 YFSETQ come from the germline V gene. The CDR3, as DNA: TGCGCCAGCCGGAGCGGGGGGCCGGGCACCGGGGAGCTGTTTTTT. Protein: CASRSGGPGTGELFF.

V gene TRBV29-1 combines with J gene TRBJ1-2; 10 bases map to TRBD1. CDR1 SQVTM and CDR2 ANQGSEA come from the germline V gene. Germline trimming cut 7 bases from V and 6 bases from J; bases unmatched to any gene: 11. The CDR3 extends over 14 amino acids. CDR3 amino acids: CSDKWGQGWNGYTF. For the CDR3, the DNA is TGCAGCGACAAGTGGGGACAGGGGTGGAATGGCTACACCTTC.

This sequence joins TRBV5-1 and TRBJ1-1, with D possibly matching TRBD1 (6 bases). The V gene's germline CDR1 is SGHRS and CDR2 YFSETQ. This CDR3 region has 14 residues. Trimming cost V 2 bases and J 1 base, with 9 bases left between them. CDR3 DNA: TGCGCCAGCAGCTTCGGACAGAAGAACACTGAAGCTTTCTTT. Its translation is CASSFGQKNTEAFF. The full variable domain, rest sourced from reference TRBV5-1 and TRBJ1-1, is KAGVTQTPRYLIKTRGQQVTLSCSPISGHRSVSWYQQTPGQGLQFLFEYFSETQRNKGNFPGRFSGRQFSNSRSEMNVSTLELGDSALYLCASSFGQKNTEAFFGQGTRLTVV.

The rearrangement uses TRBV12-5 and TRBJ2-7; TRBD2 matches 7 bases. From germline, CDR1 is LGHNT and CDR2 FRNRAP. This CDR3 contains 13 residues. The trim removed 5 bases at V and 3 bases at J, leaving 4 bases unmatched. As DNA, the CDR3 is TGTGCTAGTGGTATAAGCGGGATCTACGAGCAGTACTTC. Residues: CASGISGIYEQYF.

V is TRBV9 and J is TRBJ2-7, with a weak D call TRBD2 (6 bases). V lost 3 bases to trimming and J lost 5 bases, with 15 bases between them. The CDR3 has 14 residues. Germline CDR1 and CDR2: SGDLS and YYNGEE. CDR3 protein: CASSAGLAKHEQYF. The CDR3 bases are TGTGCCAGCAGCGCCGGGCTAGCGAAGCACGAGCAGTACTTC.

This clone was counted a few times. V and J are TRBV6-1 and TRBJ2-2; 7 bases align to TRBD2. Germline lookup yields CDR1 MNHNS and CDR2 SASEGT. With 6 bases clipped from V and 0 bases from J, the junction kept 1 base outside the gene matches. This CDR3 spans 14 amino acids. This CDR3 is CASRTSPNTGELFF. The CDR3 region has the DNA TGTGCCAGCAGGACTAGCCCGAACACCGGGGAGCTGTTTTTT.

The chain joins TRBV14 to TRBJ1-2; 8 nucleotides match TRBD1. CDR1 SGHDN and CDR2 FVKESK come from the germline V gene. The CDR3 has 16 residues. Trimming removed 0 bases from V and 5 bases from J; junction bases left unmatched: 8. CDR3 amino acids: CASSQEAGGARYGYTF. The DNA for the CDR3 is TGTGCCAGCAGCCAAGAGGCAGGGGGCGCACGGTATGGCTACACCTTC.

This clone was counted between two and nine times. The chain joins TRBV7-6 to TRBJ1-3; D unclear. The CDR3 covers 16 residues. The germline V and J ends were trimmed by 1 base and 4 bases, with 14 bases remaining between them. The germline CDR1 and CDR2 sequences are SGHVS and FNYEAQ. CDR3 sequence (DNA): TGTGCCAGCAGCTTAGAGACCCCGGCGAGGGGAAACACCATATATTTT. Amino acids: CASSLETPARGNTIYF.

This chain joins TRBV4-1 and TRBJ2-3, with 10 bases lining up with TRBD2. The J segment lost 4 bases and the V segment lost 1 base, leaving 8 bases of the junction unmatched. CDR1 is MGHRA and CDR2 is YSYEKL in the germline V gene. The CDR3 totals 17 residues. CDR3 in DNA: TGCGCCAGCAGCCAAGTTATAGCGGGGGGAGGGGCAGATACGCAGTATTTT. Protein product: CASSQVIAGGGADTQYF.

The gene calls are TRBV7-9 and TRBJ2-3; 10 bases line up with TRBD1. Germline CDR1 reads SEHNR; CDR2 reads FQNEAQ (reference sequence). The V segment lost 1 base and the J segment 2 bases; nucleotides outside the gene matches: 3. The CDR3 totals 16 residues. The CDR3 reads CASSLGTGGPTDTQYF. CDR3 bases: TGTGCCAGCAGCTTAGGGACAGGGGGGCCCACAGATACGCAGTATTTT.

This clone was observed a single time. The rearrangement links TRBV9 to TRBJ1-3; D is unclear. This CDR3 is 15 amino acids long. V was trimmed by 0 bases and J by 3 bases, leaving 10 bases between them. Germline CDR1 SGDLS, CDR2 YYNGEE. The CDR3 coding sequence is TGTGCCAGCAGCGTAGGGACTAGCGTTGGAAACACCATATATTTT. It codes for CASSVGTSVGNTIYF.

The rearrangement joins TRBV4-2 to TRBJ1-2; a weak D match, TRBD1 (5 bases). This CDR3 spans 13 amino acids. V lost 3 bases and J 6 bases, leaving 11 bases between the germline ends. Germline CDR1 reads LGHNA; CDR2 reads YNFKEQ. The CDR3 region has the DNA TGTGCCAGCAGCCAGCAGGGAGGGAATGGCTACACCTTC. Translating gives CASSQQGGNGYTF.

V is TRBV5-1 and J is TRBJ2-3; 8 nucleotides line up with TRBD2. Trimming removed 3 bases from V and 0 bases from J; junction bases left unmatched: 6. Per germline, CDR1 SGHRS and CDR2 YFSETQ. The CDR3 runs 16 residues. The CDR3 loop is CASSSSGGGSTDTQYF. The CDR3 DNA sequence: TGCGCCAGCAGCTCGAGTGGCGGGGGGAGCACAGATACGCAGTATTTT.

V usage is TRBV4-1 and J usage is TRBJ2-4; D is unresolved. Germline CDR1 MGHRA, CDR2 YSYEKL. The CDR3 runs 12 residues. V was clipped by 0 bases and J by 7 bases, with 4 bases between them. The CDR3 region has the DNA TGCGCCAGCAGCCAAGATCGGAACATTCAGTACTTC. This translates into CASSQDRNIQYF.

The table lists this clone with a count of one. This chain links TRBV6-1 with TRBJ1-1, with 7 bases that match TRBD1. This CDR3 has 14 amino acids. With V trimmed by 7 bases and J by 1 base, 6 bases remained unmatched. Germline values: CDR1 MNHNS, CDR2 SASEGT. CDR3 coding DNA: TGTGCCAGCATAGAGGGGGCGTGGAACACTGAAGCTTTCTTT. The encoded protein is CASIEGAWNTEAFF.